Below, 19 T cell receptor beta chains from the same sample are listed, as sequenced in a study of CD4 T cells in relation to SARS-CoV-2 and coronaviruses. Libraries were prepared by immunoSEQ multiplex PCR; TCRdb keeps only in-frame clonotypes and omits some of them. This sample has tens of thousands of clones, with approximately 90% found just once. The sequenced sample was memory CD4+ T cells from PBMCs. These receptors came from an adult with COVID-19.

This chain connects TRBV20-1 to TRBJ2-7, with D perhaps matching TRBD1 (6 bases). Germline V gives CDR1 DFQATT, CDR2 SNEGSKA (reference sequence). The CDR3 spans 11 residues. V was pared by 7 bases and J by 8 bases, with 15 bases between. The CDR3 loop is CSGTQGVQQYF. DNA of the CDR3: TGCAGTGGTACACAGGGAGTTCAGCAGTACTTC.

The rearrangement links TRBV3-1 (or the pseudogene TRBV3-2) to TRBJ1-2; the D gene is possibly TRBD1 (5 bases). Germline assignment: CDR1 LGHDT and CDR2 YNNKEL (reference sequence). Between the trimmed V and J ends, which lost 7 bases and 6 bases, there was a span of 15 bases. CDR3 size: 13 residues. The CDR3 loop reads CASIRGGVDGYTF. CDR3 coding DNA: TGTGCCAGCATCCGTGGGGGAGTAGATGGCTACACCTTC.

The J gene is TRBJ2-5, the V gene TRBV25-1; 13 bases agree with TRBD2. Trimming cost V 5 bases and J 1 base; bases outside gene matches: 4. The CDR3 length is 16 residues. The germline V gene has CDR1 MGHDK and CDR2 SYGVNS. CDR3 loop: CASSPWTSGGQETQYF. Written as DNA, the CDR3 is TGTGCCAGCAGTCCCTGGACTAGCGGGGGCCAAGAGACCCAGTACTTC.

The gene calls are TRBV30 and TRBJ2-3, with a tentative D call TRBD2 (6 bases). This CDR3 comprises 13 residues. The V end lost 5 bases, the J end lost 4 bases, and 13 bases lay between the germline ends. Germline assignment: CDR1 GTSNPN and CDR2 SVGIG (reference sequence). The CDR3 coding sequence is TGTGCCTGGGTGGAGGGCGGGGCAGATACGCAGTATTTT. It translates to CAWVEGGADTQYF.

The rearrangement joins TRBV7-9 to TRBJ2-7; D call uncertain. Trimming took 6 bases from V and 6 from J, leaving 12 bases between them. Germline CDR1 SEHNR, CDR2 FQNEAQ (reference sequence). The CDR3 consists of 12 residues. In nucleotides, the CDR3 is TGTGCCAGCAGTCAGGCCGAGCTCGAGCAGTACTTC. It yields the protein CASSQAELEQYF.

This chain links TRBV7-2 with TRBJ2-3, with 8 nucleotides matching TRBD2. Germline-derived CDR1 and CDR2 are SGHTA and FQGNSA. V trimming: 0 bases; J trimming: 2 bases; junction bases outside the gene matches: 4. This CDR3 is 16 amino acids long. The CDR3 coding sequence is TGTGCCAGCAGCTTAGCGGGGCGGGGGGCCACAGATACGCAGTATTTT. It codes for CASSLAGRGATDTQYF.

This chain joins TRBV19 and TRBJ2-5; TRBD1 aligns across 7 bases. Germline trimming cut 4 bases from V and 1 base from J; bases unmatched to any gene: 3. The germline CDR1 and CDR2 sequences are LNHDA and SQIVND (reference sequence). This CDR3 has 14 residues. DNA for the CDR3: TGTGCCAGTAGTACGGGACAGCCCCAAGAGACCCAGTACTTC. Protein product: CASSTGQPQETQYF.

This clone was seen once. The chain carries TRBV27 and TRBJ1-1; no definite D call. The CDR3 contains 13 residues. CDR1 MNHEY and CDR2 SMNVEV come from the germline V gene (reference sequence). V was trimmed by 4 bases and J by 1 base, leaving 7 bases between them. CDR3 sequence reads: CASSSVKNTEAFF. CDR3 coding DNA: TGTGCCAGCAGTTCAGTGAAGAACACTGAAGCTTTCTTT.

The gene calls are TRBV5-4 and TRBJ1-4; 9 positions agree with TRBD1. V was pared by 3 bases and J by 5 bases, with 11 bases of the junction left unmatched. The V gene's germline CDR1 is SGHNT and CDR2 YYREEE (reference sequence). The CDR3 totals 17 residues. The CDR3 loop is CASSSAKSGTGNEKLFF. CDR3 in DNA: TGTGCCAGCAGCTCTGCAAAGTCCGGGACAGGGAATGAAAAACTGTTTTTT.

V gene TRBV7-3 combines with J gene TRBJ2-2; D might be TRBD2 (7 bases). The CDR3 totals 17 residues. V was trimmed by 3 bases and J by 3 bases, leaving 17 bases between them. Germline CDR1 SGHTA, CDR2 FQGTGA. The CDR3 DNA sequence: TGTGCCAGCAGCTTTGGGGGCAGCGGGGAGTACACCGGGGAGCTGTTTTTT. Translated, it gives CASSFGGSGEYTGELFF.

The chain uses TRBV13 and TRBJ2-1; 11 nucleotides align to TRBD2. Trimming took 5 bases from V and 7 from J; bases not matched to a gene: 7. The CDR3 spans 15 residues. The germline gives CDR1 PRHDT, CDR2 FYEKMQ (reference sequence). The DNA of the CDR3 is TGTGCCAGCAGCCCTAGCGGGGGGAAGTTGAATGAGCAGTTCTTC. It is translated as CASSPSGGKLNEQFF.

The V call is TRBV7-9, the J call TRBJ2-1, with D possibly being TRBD1 or TRBD2 (7 bases each). Germline CDR1 and CDR2: SEHNR and FQNEAQ (reference sequence). The CDR3 is 16 amino acids. Trimming removed 8 bases at V and 10 bases at J, with 27 bases between. The CDR3: CASDSGGGNLVWEQFF. The CDR3 DNA follows: TGTGCCAGCGACTCAGGGGGGGGCAATCTTGTATGGGAGCAGTTCTTC.

This chain uses TRBV29-1 with TRBJ1-6; 7 bases fit TRBD1. V gave up 4 bases and J gave up 10 bases; unmatched junction bases: 10. Germline V lookup: CDR1 SQVTM, CDR2 ANQGSEA. The CDR3 covers 14 residues. CDR3 sequence reads: CSVATGEDGSPLHF. Written as DNA, the CDR3 is TGCAGCGTTGCCACAGGGGAGGACGGCTCACCCCTCCACTTT. The full variable domain, completed using reference TRBV29-1 and TRBJ1-6, is SAVISQKPSRDICQRGTSLTIQCQVDSQVTMMFWYRQQPGQSLTLIATANQGSEATYESGFVIDKFPISRPNLTFSTLTVSNMSPEDSSIYLCSVATGEDGSPLHFGNGTRLTVT.

The chain carries TRBV5-1 and TRBJ2-1, with D perhaps given as TRBD1 or TRBD2 (6 bases each). Germline V lookup: CDR1 SGHRS, CDR2 YFSETQ. The CDR3 covers 16 residues. The ends were cut back, 0 bases at V and 9 bases at J, with 19 bases in the middle. DNA of the CDR3: TGCGCCAGCAGCTTGGTTGGGGGCGCCCACGGGGGTGAGCAGTTCTTC. Translated, it gives CASSLVGGAHGGEQFF.

The rearrangement links TRBV29-1 to TRBJ2-5, with 9 bases fitting TRBD2. Germline trimming cut 5 bases from V and 1 base from J; bases unmatched to any gene: 2. This CDR3 spans 13 amino acids. Germline V gene data show CDR1 as SQVTM and CDR2 as ANQGSEA. The CDR3 spells CSVSTSGQETQYF. CDR3 bases: TGCAGCGTTTCGACTAGCGGCCAAGAGACCCAGTACTTC.

The V gene is TRBV11-2, the J gene TRBJ2-7; no reliable D call. The CDR3 has 11 residues. Germline CDR1 SGHAT, CDR2 FQNNGV. The V gene lost 4 bases and the J gene lost 3 bases, with 4 bases spanning the gap. The CDR3 DNA is TGTGCCAGCAGCTCTGACTACGAGCAGTACTTC. Translated, it gives CASSSDYEQYF.

This chain connects TRBV19 to TRBJ2-7; no reliable D call. CDR1 and CDR2 from the germline V gene are LNHDA and SQIVND (reference sequence). The V gene lost 3 bases and the J gene lost 3 bases, with 15 bases spanning the gap. This CDR3 spans 15 amino acids. This CDR3 is CASSISQKANYEQYF. The CDR3 DNA is TGTGCCAGTAGTATCAGTCAAAAGGCCAACTACGAGCAGTACTTC.

The CDR3 bases are TGTGCCAGCAGTCCCCACCGGACAGGGGATAATGAAAAACTGTTTTTT. It is translated as CASSPHRTGDNEKLFF. The chain employs TRBV6-2 or TRBV6-3 and TRBJ1-4, with 9 nucleotides matching TRBD1. Per the germline V gene, CDR1 is MNHEY and CDR2 is SVGEGT. Trimming removed 5 bases from V and 4 bases from J; junction bases left unmatched: 8. CDR3 length equals 16 residues.

The CDR3 nucleotides read TGTGCCAGCAGCCAAGCGGCAGCCGAAGCTTTCTTT. It is translated as CASSQAAAEAFF. The rearrangement links TRBV3-1 (or the pseudogene TRBV3-2) to TRBJ1-1; D remains ambiguous. The V gene's germline CDR1 is LGHDT and CDR2 YNNKEL (reference sequence). The CDR3 totals 12 residues. V was clipped by 1 base and J by 8 bases, with 8 bases between them.